These 10 T cell receptor beta chains share one sample of origin, sequenced in a study of CD8+ T cells in alopecia areata. Stated treatment: oral pan-JAK inhibitor, 5-10 mg twice daily. TCR sequencing used cDNA made by reverse transcription of extracted RNA. Repertoires were generated with immunoSEQ multiplex PCR, while TCRdb's copy carries only in-frame clones and drops some. This table holds about 200,000 clones, 64% found once. The sequenced sample was CD4+ T cells sorted from blood, obtained at week 4, from a patient treated with tofacitinib. Receptor source: a human donor with alopecia areata.

This chain uses TRBV14 with TRBJ1-6; 7 nucleotides match TRBD1. V was clipped by 1 base and J by 0 bases; unmatched bases: 3. This CDR3 contains 17 residues. CDR1 and CDR2 (germline): SGHDN, FVKESK. The chain's CDR3 is CASSQVSGGSYNSPLHF. CDR3 coding DNA: TGTGCCAGCAGCCAAGTCTCAGGGGGCTCCTATAATTCACCCCTCCACTTT.

V gene TRBV27 combines with J gene TRBJ1-5; D uncertain. The V end lost 8 bases, the J end lost 2 bases, and 19 bases lay between the germline ends. Germline CDR1 is MNHEY and CDR2 is SMNVEV (reference sequence). The CDR3 is 16 amino acids. The CDR3 protein is CASGEAGWYGNQPQHF. The CDR3 DNA reads TGTGCCAGCGGGGAGGCGGGATGGTATGGCAATCAGCCCCAGCATTTT.

V is TRBV29-1 and J is TRBJ1-4; D possibly corresponds to TRBD1 (6 bases). This CDR3 region has 13 residues. Trimming took off 7 bases at V and 3 bases at J, with 12 bases between the two ends. Germline V gene sequence: CDR1 SQVTM, CDR2 ANQGSEA. The CDR3 here is CSGTTGPNEKLFF. CDR3 nucleotide sequence: TGCAGCGGCACAACAGGGCCTAATGAAAAACTGTTTTTT.

The chain employs TRBV1 and TRBJ1-2. TRBV1 counts as a pseudogene. The CDR3 length is 11 residues. For the CDR3, the DNA is TGCACCAGCAGCAGGGCGTATGGCTACACCTTC. Encoded protein: CTSSRAYGYTF.

The chain employs TRBV4-3 and TRBJ2-5; D is unresolved. This CDR3 contains 13 residues. Trimming took 4 bases from V and 1 from J, leaving 7 bases between them. Germline assignment: CDR1 LGHNA and CDR2 YSLEER. The CDR3 nucleotides read TGCGCCAGCAGCCGGCTAACCCAAGAGACCCAGTACTTC. This encodes CASSRLTQETQYF.

In DNA form, the CDR3 reads TGTGCCAGCAGCAGACAGGGGGCCGGGACTGAAGCTTTCTTT. Translation gives CASSRQGAGTEAFF. The gene calls are TRBV5-4 and TRBJ1-1; 10 bases are shared with TRBD1. After removal of 4 bases from V and 5 bases from J, the junction contained 5 bases not matched to a gene. The CDR3 contains 14 residues. Germline V gene lookup returns CDR1 SGHNT and CDR2 YYREEE (reference sequence).

This clone was seen just once. This chain links TRBV30 with TRBJ2-5; no reliable D call. The germline CDR1 and CDR2 sequences are GTSNPN and SVGIG (reference sequence). This CDR3 spans 14 amino acids. The germline V and J ends were trimmed by 0 bases and 2 bases, with 10 bases remaining between them. In DNA, the CDR3 is TGTGCCTGGAGTGTACGAGTTTATCAAGAGACCCAGTACTTC. Its protein product is CAWSVRVYQETQYF.

The chain combines TRBV7-2 with TRBJ1-2; TRBD1 matches at 9 bases. CDR1 and CDR2 (germline): SGHTA, FQGNSA. Germline trimming cut 4 bases from V and 7 bases from J; bases unmatched to any gene: 7. The CDR3 length is 14 residues. CDR3 sequence reads: CASSSIQGAGGYTF. DNA for the CDR3: TGTGCCAGCAGCTCCATACAGGGGGCGGGTGGCTACACCTTC. Filled out from reference TRBV7-2 and TRBJ1-2, the complete variable domain reads GAGVSQSPSNKVTEKGKDVELRCDPISGHTALYWYRQSLGQGLEFLIYFQGNSAPDKSGLPSDRFSAERTGGSVSTLTIQRTQQEDSAVYLCASSSIQGAGGYTFGSGTRLTVV.

V is TRBV29-1 and J is TRBJ2-1; D is uncertain. In germline, CDR1 is SQVTM, CDR2 ANQGSEA. This CDR3 has 13 residues. V was pared by 4 bases and J by 8 bases, with 15 bases between. The CDR3 DNA reads as TGCAGCGTTGGGGTCCTCGAGGTGGATGAGCAGTTCTTC. Protein product: CSVGVLEVDEQFF.

This clone was seen only a few times. This sequence joins TRBV19 and TRBJ2-3, with 10 bases fitting TRBD2. The CDR3 totals 15 residues. The junction had 4 bases not matched to a gene; V was cut back by 6 bases and J by 1 base. CDR1 is LNHDA and CDR2 is SQIVND in the germline V gene (reference sequence). The CDR3: CASSRTSGGTDTQYF. CDR3 nucleotides: TGTGCCAGTAGCCGGACTAGCGGAGGCACAGATACGCAGTATTTT.